This TCR beta chain was obtained from a study of blood T cell repertoires in COVID-19. Study context: The United States, Italy and Spain supplied acute and convalescent COVID-19 samples. Sources were T cells, B-cell-depleted T cells, or PBMCs; the material itself was cDNA or gDNA.

In the original workflow: Quantification of nucleated cells was approximated via reference gene primer amplification. Repertoires were generated with immunoSEQ multiplex PCR, while TCRdb's copy carries only in-frame clones and drops some. V and J calls and clone size are copied from that table; D and trimming were computed from the DNA. The table shows roughly 150,000 clones, with around 88% occurring only once. This clone has just a few counts. The material sequenced was peripheral blood. The sequence derives from a human donor in a cohort sampled during active COVID-19.

The CDR3 sequence is CASSITGGAAHTEAFF. The CDR3 DNA is TGTGCCAGCAGCATTACAGGGGGCGCAGCTCACACTGAAGCTTTCTTT. V gene TRBV7-6 combines with J gene TRBJ1-1, with 9 bases that match TRBD1. This CDR3 spans 16 amino acids. The germline V gene has CDR1 SGHVS and CDR2 FNYEAQ. Losses at the gene ends were 5 bases for V and 3 bases for J; bases not matched to a gene: 10.